This T cell receptor (beta chain) was sequenced in a study of cytomegalovirus exposure and HLA in healthy donors. Findings and caveats of the study: The study found most TCR sequences rare, yet found some public TCRs in many donors. Reportedly, HLA-A and HLA-B alleles of most subjects were accurately predicted from TCR beta. No immune exposure information besides CMV serostatus was available.

13 Jbeta primers and 60 Vbeta primers were used for the PCR. Assay used: immunoSEQ multiplex PCR; TCRdb lists only in-frame clones, some missing. The table records over 100,000 clones, approximately 66% of them present only once. The J segment lost 2 bases and the V segment lost 0 bases, leaving 6 bases of the junction unmatched. Germline V gives CDR1 LNHNV, CDR2 YYDKDF (reference sequence). This CDR3 is built from 16 residues. This clone was observed a few times. Its antigen is currently unknown. The clonotype comes from a woman in her thirties or forties in good health and CMV-seropositive. Material: PBMCs. The V and J genes are TRBV15 and TRBJ1-1; TRBD1 matches at 7 bases. The chain's CDR3 is CATSRDYGTANTEAFF. The CDR3 bases are TGTGCCACCAGCAGAGATTACGGGACAGCCAACACTGAAGCTTTCTTT. The full variable domain, its missing parts supplied by reference TRBV15 and TRBJ1-1, is DAMVIQNPRYQVTQFGKPVTLSCSQTLNHNVMYWYQQKSSQAPKLLFHYYDKDFNNEADTPDNFQSRRPNTSFCFLDIRSPGLGDTAMYLCATSRDYGTANTEAFFGQGTRLTVV.